This TCR beta chain was obtained from a study of blood T cell repertoires in COVID-19. Study background: Samples representing acute and convalescent COVID-19 were sourced from the United States, Italy and Spain. From T cells, B-cell-depleted T cells, or PBMCs came the material, which was cDNA or gDNA.

Enrollment of patients from Seattle took place during active infection, with longitudinal follow-up. Here immunoSEQ multiplex PCR was the method, and the copy in TCRdb shows in-frame clones only, minus some. The sample has around 200,000 clones, around 85% seen once. From germline, CDR1 is SGHAT and CDR2 FQNNGV. V dropped 1 base and J dropped 4 bases, with 7 bases sitting between them. This CDR3 has 13 amino acids. The gene calls are TRBV11-2 and TRBJ2-5, with D possibly being TRBD2 (5 bases). This sequence was found in a person aged 65-85 years with COVID-19, enrolled during active disease. Sequencing input: peripheral blood. The CDR3 loop is CASSLGGVETQYF. The CDR3 DNA reads as TGTGCCAGCAGCTTAGGGGGAGTAGAGACCCAGTACTTC.